The clone carrying this T cell receptor beta chain was recorded at least ten times. The antigen is not known. Quantitative molecular-barcoded 5'-RACE generated the TCR beta libraries. TCRdb recomputed calls from the 5' RACE reads with MiXCR, one row per CDR3 protein. This table has fewer than 80,000 distinct CDR3 sequences, roughly 5% appearing once. The CDR3 consists of 14 residues. V lost 9 bases to trimming and J lost 0 bases; unmatched junction nucleotides: 5. Per the germline V gene, CDR1 is LNHDA and CDR2 is SQIVND (reference sequence). This sample is drawn from a study of CD8 T cells in ankylosing spondylitis. Study results and limitations: Prior literature has documented some motif variants in synovial fluid and blood from reactive arthritis. A CD8+ phenotype characterized the disease-linked clones, which were relatively rare in peripheral blood. Made up of about eight highly homologous variants, a TCR beta motif appeared characteristic of ankylosing spondylitis blood.

Sequencing was done on a sample of blood, either unsorted or a sorted T cell fraction (not recorded which). This sequence was found in a male donor with ankylosing spondylitis or in good health (not recorded which). J is TRBJ1-5 and V is TRBV19; 7 nucleotides align to TRBD1. The CDR3 here is CASDRVTSNQPQHF. In DNA, the CDR3 is TGTGCCAGCGACAGGGTAACTAGCAATCAGCCCCAGCATTTT.